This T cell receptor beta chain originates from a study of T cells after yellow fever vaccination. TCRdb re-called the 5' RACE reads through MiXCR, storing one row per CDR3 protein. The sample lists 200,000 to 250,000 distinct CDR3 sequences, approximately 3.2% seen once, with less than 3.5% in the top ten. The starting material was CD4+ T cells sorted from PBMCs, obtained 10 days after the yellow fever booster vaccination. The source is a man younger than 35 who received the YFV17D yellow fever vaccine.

The CDR3 DNA reads as TGTGCCAGCAGCATGGCAACAGGGGGGGGCACAGATACGCAGTATTTT. Encoded protein: CASSMATGGGTDTQYF. The V gene is TRBV5-4, the J gene TRBJ2-3; perhaps TRBD1 as D (8 bases). The CDR3 totals 16 residues. Trimming stripped 4 bases from V and 1 base from J, with 16 bases between. The germline V gene has CDR1 SGHNT and CDR2 YYREEE (reference sequence).